This T cell receptor (beta chain) is from a study of neurological immune-mediated disorders. cDNA was made by 5'RACE with 10-nucleotide random UMIs. MiXCR was run by TCRdb on the 5' RACE reads, yielding one entry per CDR3 protein. The sample includes 65,000 to 90,000 distinct CDR3 sequences, about 9.3% seen only once; the top ten take roughly 2%. The study, taken as a whole, reports: HTLV-1-associated myelopathy had the most TCR clonal expansion, and multiple sclerosis had the least, less than healthy controls.

There are many counts of this clonotype. Antigen: not known. It was from 2 million PBMCs stored at -80 C that the unsorted libraries were obtained. J lost 5 bases, V lost 1 base, and 9 bases had no gene match. This CDR3 spans 17 amino acids. Germline V lookup: CDR1 SGHAT, CDR2 FQNNGV. The J gene is TRBJ2-3, the V gene TRBV11-2; 10 positions agree with TRBD2. This sequence originates from a man between 35 and 55 years old in good health. Source material: PBMCs. The CDR3 here is CASSLVLSGGVKDTQYF. The CDR3 DNA follows: TGTGCCAGCAGCTTAGTGCTCAGCGGGGGGGTCAAAGATACGCAGTATTTT. The entire variable domain, with the rest obtained from reference TRBV11-2 and TRBJ2-3, is as follows: EAGVAQSPRYKIIEKRQSVAFWCNPISGHATLYWYQQILGQGPKLLIQFQNNGVVDDSQLPKDRFSAERLKGVDSTLKIQPAKLEDSAVYLCASSLVLSGGVKDTQYFGPGTRLTVL.